The rows below give T cell receptor beta chains drawn from one sample of a study of shared clonotypes between healthy human individuals. Repertoires were generated with immunoSEQ multiplex PCR, while TCRdb's copy carries only in-frame clones and drops some. Among approximately 2,000,000 clones listed, 80% to 95% were seen once. The sequencing sample was made of naive CD4+ T cells from PBMCs. The receptors stem from a man between 18 and 35 years old in good health. Some clones in this sample may be carry-over from other donors' samples. CDR3s include the opening cysteine and the closing phenylalanine or tryptophan. Fields, in order: J gene, clone size, V gene, CDR3 length, D gene, CDR3 protein, CDR3 DNA. D genes are given only for firm matches. Size is stated for part of the rows, as once, few or many counts, or as a class when the clone is expanded.

J: TRBJ1-5; size: NA; V: TRBV2; length: 15; D: NA; CDR3: CASTLGGASIQPQHF; DNA: TGTGCCAGCACCCTCGGGGGGGCGTCTATCCAGCCCCAGCATTTT
J: TRBJ1-1; size: NA; V: TRBV15; length: 14; D: NA; CDR3: CATSPHQGYTEAFF; DNA: TGTGCCACCAGCCCCCATCAGGGTTACACTGAAGCTTTCTTT
J: TRBJ1-4; size: NA; V: TRBV14; length: 14; D: NA; CDR3: CASSLQGTNEKLFF; DNA: TGTGCCAGCAGCCTACAGGGAACTAATGAAAAACTGTTTTTT
J: TRBJ2-1; size: once; V: TRBV9; length: 14; D: NA; CDR3: CASSALSSYNEQFF; DNA: TGTGCCAGCAGCGCCCTTAGTTCCTACAATGAGCAGTTCTTC
J: TRBJ1-2; size: NA; V: TRBV4-1; length: 15; D: TRBD1; CDR3: CASSRDRNSNYGYTF; DNA: TGCGCCAGCAGTCGGGACAGAAATTCTAACTATGGCTACACCTTC
J: TRBJ2-7; size: NA; V: TRBV23-1; length: 14; D: NA; CDR3: CASSQWGGAAEQYF; DNA: TGCGCCAGCAGTCAATGGGGCGGGGCAGCGGAGCAGTACTTC
J: TRBJ2-7; size: NA; V: TRBV4-1; length: 18; D: TRBD1; CDR3: CASRPTVGRGNTAYEQYF; DNA: TGCGCCAGCAGACCAACTGTTGGCAGGGGGAATACGGCCTACGAGCAGTACTTC
J: TRBJ2-1; size: NA; V: TRBV19; length: 15; D: NA; CDR3: CASSDGQSLYNEQFF; DNA: TGTGCCAGTAGTGACGGACAGTCCCTCTACAATGAGCAGTTCTTC
J: TRBJ2-3; size: NA; V: TRBV28; length: 11; D: NA; CDR3: CASSQGDTQYF; DNA: TGTGCCAGCAGTCAGGGAGATACGCAGTATTTT
J: TRBJ2-4; size: once; V: TRBV4-2; length: 15; D: NA; CDR3: CASSRDRLGENIQYF; DNA: TGTGCCAGCAGCCGCGACAGACTAGGTGAAAACATTCAGTACTTC
J: TRBJ1-2; size: once; V: TRBV28; length: 12; D: NA; CDR3: CASSRTVYGYTF; DNA: TGTGCCAGCAGTCGGACAGTCTATGGCTACACCTTC
J: TRBJ2-3; size: NA; V: TRBV7-8; length: 15; D: NA; CDR3: CASSLFGTTTDTQYF; DNA: TGTGCCAGCAGCTTATTCGGGACGACCACAGATACGCAGTATTTT
J: TRBJ2-1; size: once; V: TRBV5-1; length: 12; D: NA; CDR3: CASSITGNEQFF; DNA: TGCGCCAGCAGCATAACCGGGAATGAGCAGTTCTTC
J: TRBJ2-7; size: NA; V: TRBV7-9; length: 12; D: NA; CDR3: CASSLSAYEQYF; DNA: TGTGCCAGCAGCTTAAGTGCCTACGAGCAGTACTTC
J: TRBJ1-3; size: NA; V: TRBV28; length: 15; D: TRBD1; CDR3: CASSRTGTEGNTIYF; DNA: TGTGCCAGCAGCCGGACCGGGACAGAGGGAAACACCATATATTTT
J: TRBJ2-7; size: NA; V: TRBV6-5; length: 13; D: NA; CDR3: CASSIPGPGEQYF; DNA: TGTGCCAGCAGTATCCCGGGACCTGGGGAGCAGTACTTC
J: TRBJ2-3; size: NA; V: TRBV5-4; length: 15; D: TRBD1; CDR3: CASSFPGTGTDTQYF; DNA: TGTGCCAGCAGCTTCCCCGGGACAGGCACAGATACGCAGTATTTT
J: TRBJ2-2; size: NA; V: TRBV5-1; length: 17; D: NA; CDR3: CASSSTYRAANTGELFF; DNA: TGCGCCAGCAGCTCGACTTACAGGGCCGCGAACACCGGGGAGCTGTTTTTT
J: TRBJ2-3; size: NA; V: TRBV5-1; length: 17; D: TRBD2; CDR3: CASSSNRGTSGTDTQYF; DNA: TGCGCCAGCAGCTCGAACCGCGGGACTAGCGGGACAGATACGCAGTATTTT
J: TRBJ2-7; size: NA; V: TRBV7-9; length: 14; D: TRBD2; CDR3: CASWPSGRSYEQYF; DNA: TGTGCCAGCTGGCCTAGCGGGAGGTCCTACGAGCAGTACTTC
J: TRBJ1-2; size: NA; V: TRBV9; length: 14; D: NA; CDR3: CASSPIQRAKGYTF; DNA: TGTGCCAGCAGCCCTATTCAGAGGGCGAAGGGCTACACCTTC
J: TRBJ2-7; size: NA; V: TRBV5-1; length: 14; D: TRBD2; CDR3: CASSWGRGAYEQYF; DNA: TGCGCCAGCAGCTGGGGTCGGGGGGCCTACGAGCAGTACTTC
J: TRBJ1-2; size: NA; V: TRBV2; length: 13; D: NA; CDR3: CASSAGINYGYTF; DNA: TGTGCCAGCAGTGCTGGGATTAACTATGGCTACACCTTC
J: TRBJ1-2; size: NA; V: TRBV5-1; length: 16; D: NA; CDR3: CASSPDPDRTNYGYTF; DNA: TGCGCCAGCAGCCCGGACCCAGACAGGACTAACTATGGCTACACCTTC
J: TRBJ1-1; size: NA; V: TRBV6-5; length: 13; D: NA; CDR3: CASRYGGHTEAFF; DNA: TGTGCCAGCAGGTACGGGGGTCACACTGAAGCTTTCTTT
J: TRBJ2-5; size: NA; V: TRBV7-9; length: 14; D: NA; CDR3: CASSLWGVEATQYF; DNA: TGTGCCAGCAGCTTATGGGGAGTTGAGGCGACCCAGTACTTC
J: TRBJ2-6; size: NA; V: TRBV19; length: 14; D: TRBD1; CDR3: CASSQGAGANVLTF; DNA: TGTGCCAGTAGCCAGGGGGCCGGGGCCAACGTCCTGACTTTC
J: TRBJ2-7; size: NA; V: TRBV5-1; length: 15; D: NA; CDR3: CASSLGLLSVYEQYF; DNA: TGCGCCAGCAGCTTGGGACTACTCTCCGTCTACGAGCAGTACTTC
J: TRBJ2-7; size: NA; V: TRBV7-9; length: 12; D: NA; CDR3: CASSSTDREQYF; DNA: TGTGCCAGCAGCTCTACCGATCGCGAGCAGTACTTC
J: TRBJ2-7; size: NA; V: TRBV11-2; length: 15; D: TRBD2; CDR3: CASSLGTSGPSEQYF; DNA: TGTGCCAGCAGCCTTGGGACTAGCGGTCCCTCGGAGCAGTACTTC
J: TRBJ1-2; size: NA; V: TRBV27; length: 14; D: NA; CDR3: CASSLNVGLNGYTF; DNA: TGTGCCAGCAGTTTAAATGTGGGGTTAAATGGCTACACCTTC
J: TRBJ1-1; size: NA; V: TRBV28; length: 14; D: NA; CDR3: CASSWVLGSTEAFF; DNA: TGTGCCAGCAGTTGGGTTCTGGGCTCCACTGAAGCTTTCTTT
J: TRBJ1-4; size: once; V: TRBV6-5; length: 15; D: NA; CDR3: CASSYTATTNEKLFF; DNA: TGTGCCAGCAGTTACACAGCGACAACTAATGAAAAACTGTTTTTT
J: TRBJ1-5; size: NA; V: TRBV5-1; length: 13; D: NA; CDR3: CASSDELGQPQHF; DNA: TGCGCCAGCAGCGACGAGTTGGGTCAGCCCCAGCATTTT
J: TRBJ1-1; size: NA; V: TRBV19; length: 16; D: NA; CDR3: CASTPSSDARRPEAFF; DNA: TGTGCCAGTACCCCCAGTTCGGACGCGAGGAGGCCTGAAGCTTTCTTT
J: TRBJ1-1; size: once; V: TRBV11-2; length: 15; D: TRBD1; CDR3: CASSLPPGTGAEAFF; DNA: TGTGCCAGCAGCTTACCCCCCGGGACAGGGGCTGAAGCTTTCTTT